The 14 T cell receptor beta chains below come from one sample, sequenced in a study of blood T cells in healthy people across ages. PCR was performed a second time for 7 to 11 cycles using a sample-barcoded 5' primer and a J-beta primer mix. Each CDR3 protein is one row after TCRdb ran MiXCR on the 5' RACE reads. The sample holds 850,000 to 1,100,000 distinct CDR3 sequences; 35% to 40% are singletons and the top ten take roughly 13%. The sample was blood. All receptors derive from a man between 18 and 29 years old in good health.

The chain combines TRBV6-6 with TRBJ2-4; TRBD1 aligns across 7 bases. Germline V gene sequence: CDR1 MNHNY, CDR2 SVGAGI (reference sequence). V trimming: 2 bases; J trimming: 5 bases; junction bases outside the gene matches: 3. CDR3 length: 14 residues. The DNA of the CDR3 is TGTGCCAGCAGTTACAACAGGGGCCAAAACATTCAGTACTTC. Translated: CASSYNRGQNIQYF.

The chain carries TRBV7-8 and TRBJ1-1; D remains ambiguous. Germline CDR1 reads SGHVS; CDR2 reads FQNEAQ. The CDR3 sequence is 11 residues long. V gave up 8 bases and J gave up 3 bases, with 7 bases separating them. The CDR3 DNA reads as TGTGCCAGCCGCTACGACACTGAAGCTTTCTTT. Its translation is CASRYDTEAFF.

This clonotype was seen only a few times. V gene TRBV7-2 combines with J gene TRBJ1-1; weak D call: TRBD1 (5 bases). Trimming removed 0 bases from V and 1 base from J, with 18 bases in between. The CDR3 spans 18 residues. The germline gives CDR1 SGHTA, CDR2 FQGNSA. As DNA, the CDR3 is TGTGCCAGCAGCTTAGCGGGTCTGGGGGGGGGAGGGAACACTGAAGCTTTCTTT. It codes for CASSLAGLGGGGNTEAFF.

This clonotype was seen many times. The chain employs TRBV29-1 and TRBJ2-3; possible D gene TRBD1, 5 bases. Trimming cost V 7 bases and J 0 bases, with 14 bases left between them. The CDR3 sequence is 14 residues long. Germline CDR1 and CDR2: SQVTM and ANQGSEA. This CDR3 is CSAATGLSTDTQYF. CDR3 DNA sequence: TGCAGCGCCGCAACAGGTCTCAGCACAGATACGCAGTATTTT.

This clonotype was detected a few times. The V call is TRBV6-1, the J call TRBJ2-7, with 8 bases aligning to TRBD1. The germline CDR1 and CDR2 sequences are MNHNS and SASEGT. This CDR3 has 16 residues. J was trimmed by 2 bases and V by 5 bases; bases with no gene match: 11. CDR3 in DNA: TGTGCCAGCAGTCCCAAGGAGACAGGGGTGGCCTACGAGCAGTACTTC. Amino acid sequence: CASSPKETGVAYEQYF.

This clonotype has just a few counts. This sequence joins TRBV13 and TRBJ2-3; D is tentatively TRBD1 or TRBD2 (5 bases each). The germline V gene has CDR1 PRHDT and CDR2 FYEKMQ (reference sequence). This CDR3 has 15 residues. The V end was cut by 5 bases, the J end by 3 bases, with 15 bases between. The CDR3 loop reads CASSNFVRGTDTQYF. The DNA of the CDR3 is TGTGCCAGCAGCAACTTTGTGAGGGGAACAGATACGCAGTATTTT.

The J gene is TRBJ1-1, the V gene TRBV7-9; 9 bases match TRBD1. Germline V lookup: CDR1 SEHNR, CDR2 FQNEAQ (reference sequence). Trimming removed 5 bases from V and 0 bases from J; junction bases left unmatched: 4. This CDR3 contains 15 residues. The CDR3 nucleotides read TGTGCCAGCAGCGAGAGACAGGGGGTGAACACTGAAGCTTTCTTT. Translating it yields CASSERQGVNTEAFF. The entire variable domain, with the rest obtained from reference TRBV7-9 and TRBJ1-1, is as follows: DTGVSQNPRHKITKRGQNVTFRCDPISEHNRLYWYRQTLGQGPEFLTYFQNEAQLEKSRLLSDRFSAERPKGSFSTLEIQRTEQGDSAMYLCASSERQGVNTEAFFGQGTRLTVV.

This clonotype was detected only a few times. The chain combines TRBV6-2 or TRBV6-3 with TRBJ2-3; 9 positions agree with TRBD2. CDR3 length equals 18 residues. The junction had 14 bases not matched to a gene; V was cut back by 5 bases and J by 2 bases. CDR1 and CDR2 from the germline V gene are MNHEY and SVGEGT. The CDR3 reads CASSTFTWLAGSTDTQYF. Here the CDR3 DNA reads TGTGCCAGCAGTACCTTCACTTGGCTAGCGGGGTCCACAGATACGCAGTATTTT.

This clonotype has only a few counts. The rearrangement uses TRBV21-1 and TRBJ2-4; the tabulated D call, TRBD1, remains unverified against the DNA. TRBV21-1 represents a pseudogene. The CDR3 sequence is 16 residues long. Here the CDR3 reads CASSKGWGAAKNIQYF. The DNA for the CDR3 is TGTGCCAGCAGCAAAGGCTGGGGGGCGGCCAAAAACATTCAGTACTTC.

The chain uses TRBV10-3 and TRBJ1-2; D may be TRBD1 (5 bases). Trimming removed 8 bases from V and 6 bases from J, with 19 bases in between. CDR3 size: 14 residues. Germline CDR1 is ENHRY and CDR2 is SYGVKD. The CDR3 bases are TGTGCCATCGGGGACCTCAGGGAGTCCGATGGCTACACCTTC. Translating it yields CAIGDLRESDGYTF.

The V call is TRBV5-1, the J call TRBJ1-2; 8 positions agree with TRBD1. The germline CDR1 and CDR2 sequences are SGHRS and YFSETQ. Trimming took 0 bases from V and 4 from J; bases not matched to a gene: 5. This CDR3 is built from 15 residues. The CDR3 sequence is CASSLGAGGVYGYTF. CDR3 DNA sequence: TGCGCCAGCAGCTTGGGGGCAGGGGGCGTCTATGGCTACACCTTC.

The chain links TRBV5-4 to TRBJ2-5; D is ambiguous. V was cut by 1 base and J by 2 bases, with 9 bases left in between. The CDR3 consists of 14 residues. Looked up from germline, CDR1 is SGHNT and CDR2 is YYREEE (reference sequence). The CDR3 DNA reads as TGTGCCAGCAGCTTGAGACGACAACAAGAGACCCAGTACTTC. The encoded protein is CASSLRRQQETQYF.

The rearrangement uses TRBV6-2 or TRBV6-3 and TRBJ1-5; D is perhaps TRBD1 (6 bases). V lost 4 bases, J lost 5 bases, and 18 bases lay in between. This CDR3 has 16 residues. CDR1 is MNHEY, CDR2 SVGEGT, per germline. The CDR3 nucleotides read TGTGCCAGCAGTTTGTTCGTACAGGGCATGCATCAGCCCCAGCATTTT. Its translation is CASSLFVQGMHQPQHF.

CDR3 amino acids: CASSQDLGIQRLENIQYF. The CDR3 coding sequence is TGCGCCAGCAGCCAAGATCTGGGCATCCAGAGGCTGGAAAACATTCAGTACTTC. The V and J genes are TRBV4-3 and TRBJ2-4; no reliable D call. The V gene's germline CDR1 is LGHNA and CDR2 YSLEER. The CDR3 runs 18 residues. The ends were cut back, 0 bases at V and 5 bases at J, with 20 bases in the middle.